These 18 T cell receptor beta chains were all obtained from the same sample, sequenced in a study of cytomegalovirus exposure and HLA in healthy donors. The study ran its PCR with 60 Vbeta and 13 Jbeta primers. Only in-frame clones appear in the TCRdb table, and some are missing; sequencing was by immunoSEQ multiplex PCR. This sample has some 120,000 clones, with about 78% found just once. The sequenced sample consisted of PBMCs. All receptors derive from a man in his fifties or sixties in good health and CMV-seronegative.

The chain uses TRBV5-4 and TRBJ2-1, with TRBD2 matching over 9 bases. The CDR3 spans 15 residues. Germline lookup yields CDR1 SGHNT and CDR2 YYREEE (reference sequence). Trimming cost V 2 bases and J 1 base; bases outside gene matches: 1. CDR3 region: CASSFSGGSYNEQFF. DNA of the CDR3: TGTGCCAGCAGCTTCAGCGGGGGGTCCTACAATGAGCAGTTCTTC. The full variable domain, rest sourced from reference TRBV5-4 and TRBJ2-1, is ETGVTQSPTHLIKTRGQQVTLRCSSQSGHNTVSWYQQALGQGPQFIFQYYREEENGRGNFPPRFSGLQFPNYSSELNVNALELDDSALYLCASSFSGGSYNEQFFGPGTRLTVL.

V is TRBV28 and J is TRBJ2-5, with TRBD1 as a possible D gene (5 bases). This CDR3 is built from 15 residues. Germline CDR1 and CDR2: MDHEN and SYDVKM. Trimming removed 1 base from V and 3 bases from J, with 12 bases in between. In nucleotides, the CDR3 is TGTGCCAGCAGTTTATCTGGTGCAGGGAAAGAGACCCAGTACTTC. It yields the protein CASSLSGAGKETQYF.

With respect to this clone: Mismatch with germline at one junction end may stem from a read error. The same CDR3 arises from other DNA sequences in this sample as well. The chain links TRBV2 to TRBJ1-5; D remains unclear. CDR3 length equals 17 residues. CDR1 and CDR2 (germline): SNHLY, FYNNEI. The CDR3 bases are TGTGCCAGCAGTGAATTTGGGTGGACGGAGGCCGGGCAGCCTCAGCATTTT. It translates to CASSEFGWTEAGQPQHF.

The V gene is TRBV5-1, the J gene TRBJ2-1, with 8 positions matching TRBD2. Germline V gene data show CDR1 as SGHRS and CDR2 as YFSETQ. The CDR3 runs to 17 residues. The trim removed 0 bases at V and 7 bases at J, leaving 12 bases unmatched. The CDR3 sequence: CASSLDGRARGSNEQFF. In DNA form, the CDR3 reads TGCGCCAGCAGCTTGGACGGGAGGGCCAGGGGTTCGAATGAGCAGTTCTTC.

The chain employs TRBV19 and TRBJ2-1; TRBD2 agrees at 7 bases. The V gene end was trimmed by 5 bases and the J gene end by 0 bases; junction bases not matched to a gene: 7. Germline CDR1 and CDR2: LNHDA and SQIVND (reference sequence). The CDR3 consists of 16 residues. In nucleotides, the CDR3 is TGTGCCAGTAGTGCCGCTAGCGGAGCCTCCTACAATGAGCAGTTCTTC. This gives the protein CASSAASGASYNEQFF.

The chain links TRBV30 to TRBJ1-4, with 7 positions matching TRBD1. Germline CDR1 reads GTSNPN; CDR2 reads SVGIG (reference sequence). The trim removed 3 bases at V and 2 bases at J, leaving 6 bases unmatched. This CDR3 comprises 15 residues. For the CDR3, the DNA is TGTGCCTGGAGCCCCAGGGGGACTACTAATGAAAAACTGTTTTTT. Translating it yields CAWSPRGTTNEKLFF.

The sample holds one count of this clone. The V call is TRBV2, the J call TRBJ2-1; 11 bases line up with TRBD2. This CDR3 has 15 amino acids. Trimming removed 3 bases from V and 8 bases from J; junction bases left unmatched: 6. From germline, CDR1 is SNHLY and CDR2 FYNNEI. CDR3 residues: CASSDSLAGGHEQFF. CDR3 sequence (DNA): TGTGCCAGCAGTGATTCCCTAGCGGGAGGCCATGAGCAGTTCTTC.

This clone appeared once. The V call is TRBV5-4, the J call TRBJ2-1, with 7 bases matching TRBD2. The germline CDR1 and CDR2 sequences are SGHNT and YYREEE (reference sequence). The V gene end was trimmed by 0 bases and the J gene end by 3 bases; junction bases not matched to a gene: 6. CDR3 length: 16 amino acids. CDR3 coding DNA: TGTGCCAGCAGCTTGGGGCGGGAGAACCACTACAATGAGCAGTTCTTC. It specifies CASSLGRENHYNEQFF.

This clone was counted a few times. This chain uses TRBV6-1 with TRBJ2-3; D call uncertain. This CDR3 contains 14 residues. Germline V gene sequence: CDR1 MNHNS, CDR2 SASEGT. Trimming took 1 base from V and 0 from J, leaving 5 bases between them. The CDR3 region has the DNA TGTGCCAGCAGTGAAGGAGGAAGCACAGATACGCAGTATTTT. This translates into CASSEGGSTDTQYF.

CDR3: CASSLGQGSGYEQYF. CDR3 DNA: TGTGCCAGCAGTTTAGGGCAGGGGTCGGGCTACGAGCAGTACTTC. The V and J genes are TRBV27 and TRBJ2-7, with D possibly matching TRBD1 (6 bases). V was shortened by 2 bases and J by 3 bases, with 14 bases between the two germline ends. Germline CDR1 reads MNHEY; CDR2 reads SMNVEV (reference sequence). There are 15 residues in the CDR3.

The V and J genes are TRBV5-6 and TRBJ2-7; 8 bases line up with TRBD1. The ends lost 5 bases at V and 4 bases at J; junction bases unmatched: 14. The CDR3 runs to 16 residues. In germline, CDR1 is SGHDT, CDR2 YYEEEE. CDR3 coding DNA: TGTGCCAGCAGTTCTATGACAGGGGCAGGGGGTTACGAGCAGTACTTC. It is translated as CASSSMTGAGGYEQYF.

In DNA, the CDR3 is TGTGCCACCCGGACAGCCTACGAGCAGTACTTC. The encoded protein is CATRTAYEQYF. The chain is built from TRBV19 and TRBJ2-7; possibly TRBD1 for D (6 bases). The CDR3 runs 11 residues. V was cut by 10 bases and J by 2 bases, with 9 bases left in between. Germline V CDR1 and CDR2: LNHDA, SQIVND (reference sequence). Full variable domain (remainder filled in from reference TRBV19 and TRBJ2-7): DGGITQSPKYLFRKEGQNVTLSCEQNLNHDAMYWYRQDPGQGLRLIYYSQIVNDFQKGDIAEGYSVSREKKESFPLTVTSAQKNPTAFYLCATRTAYEQYFGPGTRLTVT.

V usage is TRBV18 and J usage is TRBJ2-1; the match to TRBD1 covers 8 bases. J was trimmed by 3 bases and V by 3 bases; bases with no gene match: 4. Germline V CDR1 and CDR2: KGHSH, LQKENI. This CDR3 comprises 15 residues. CDR3 residues: CASSPSTGGYNEQFF. DNA of the CDR3: TGTGCCAGCTCACCGTCCACAGGGGGCTACAATGAGCAGTTCTTC.

The chain couples TRBV4-2 to TRBJ2-2; 9 positions match TRBD1. The CDR3 is made up of 15 amino acids. Germline loops: CDR1 LGHNA, CDR2 YNFKEQ. After removal of 3 bases from V and 5 bases from J, the junction contained 4 bases not matched to a gene. CDR3 sequence: CASSQRQGVTGELFF. The CDR3 DNA follows: TGTGCCAGCAGCCAGCGACAGGGGGTAACCGGGGAGCTGTTTTTT.

V and J are TRBV5-1 and TRBJ2-7; possible D gene TRBD2, 7 bases. The CDR3 totals 16 residues. V dropped 4 bases and J dropped 2 bases, with 19 bases sitting between them. Germline loops: CDR1 SGHRS, CDR2 YFSETQ. The CDR3 region is CASSRNTRGATYEQYF. DNA for the CDR3: TGCGCCAGCAGCCGGAATACCCGGGGGGCTACCTACGAGCAGTACTTC.

This clone was seen a few times. This chain uses TRBV15 with TRBJ1-1; TRBD1 matches 10 bases. Germline V gene lookup returns CDR1 LNHNV and CDR2 YYDKDF (reference sequence). This CDR3 spans 15 amino acids. V gave up 5 bases and J gave up 1 base; unmatched junction bases: 4. The CDR3 region is CATSPTGGGNTEAFF. The CDR3 DNA follows: TGTGCCACCAGCCCGACAGGGGGCGGGAACACTGAAGCTTTCTTT.

The table lists this clone with a few counts. The chain employs TRBV28 and TRBJ1-2, with 12 bases identical to TRBD1. Trimming cost V 5 bases and J 5 bases; bases outside gene matches: 6. There are 15 residues in the CDR3. CDR1 and CDR2 from the germline V gene are MDHEN and SYDVKM. CDR3 region: CASSLPGQGAYGYTF. CDR3 DNA sequence: TGTGCCAGCAGTCTACCGGGACAGGGGGCGTATGGCTACACCTTC.

The V and J genes are TRBV29-1 and TRBJ2-7, with TRBD2 identical over 8 bases. Germline V gene lookup returns CDR1 SQVTM and CDR2 ANQGSEA. The trim removed 2 bases at V and 0 bases at J, leaving 3 bases unmatched. The CDR3 runs to 14 residues. The DNA for the CDR3 is TGCAGCGTTGAATTGAGCGGGGGCTCCTACGAGCAGTACTTC. It yields the protein CSVELSGGSYEQYF.